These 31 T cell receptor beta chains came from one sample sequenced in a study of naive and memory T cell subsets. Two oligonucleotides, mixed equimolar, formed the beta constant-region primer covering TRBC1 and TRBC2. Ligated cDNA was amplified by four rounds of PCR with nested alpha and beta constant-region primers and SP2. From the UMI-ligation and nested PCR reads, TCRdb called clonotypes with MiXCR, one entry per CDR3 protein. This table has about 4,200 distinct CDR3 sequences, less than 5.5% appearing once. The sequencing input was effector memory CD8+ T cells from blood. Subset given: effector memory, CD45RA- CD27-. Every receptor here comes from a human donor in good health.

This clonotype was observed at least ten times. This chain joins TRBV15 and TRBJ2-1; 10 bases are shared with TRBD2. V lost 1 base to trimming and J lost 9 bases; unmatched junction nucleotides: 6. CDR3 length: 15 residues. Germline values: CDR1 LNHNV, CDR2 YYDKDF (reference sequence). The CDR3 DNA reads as TGTGCCACCAGCAGAGGAGCGGGAGGGCACGGTGAGCAGTTCTTC. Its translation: CATSRGAGGHGEQFF.

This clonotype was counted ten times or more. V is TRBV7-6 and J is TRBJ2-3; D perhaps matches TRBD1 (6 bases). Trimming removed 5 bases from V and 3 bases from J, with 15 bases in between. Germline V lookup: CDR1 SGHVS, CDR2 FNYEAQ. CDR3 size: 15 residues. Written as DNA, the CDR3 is TGTGCCAGCAGCCGGACAGATCTCTGGACAGATACGCAGTATTTT. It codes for CASSRTDLWTDTQYF.

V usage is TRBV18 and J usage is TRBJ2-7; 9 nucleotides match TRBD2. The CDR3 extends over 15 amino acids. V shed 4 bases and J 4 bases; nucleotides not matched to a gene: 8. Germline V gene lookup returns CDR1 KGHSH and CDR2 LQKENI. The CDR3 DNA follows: TGTGCCAGCTCACGACTGACTAGCGGAGATTACGAGCAGTACTTC. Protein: CASSRLTSGDYEQYF.

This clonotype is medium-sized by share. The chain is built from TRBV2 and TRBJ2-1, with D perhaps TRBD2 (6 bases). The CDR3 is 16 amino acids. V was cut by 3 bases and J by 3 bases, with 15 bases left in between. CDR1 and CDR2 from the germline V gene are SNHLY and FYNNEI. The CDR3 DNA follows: TGTGCCAGCAGTGAGAGTTTAGCGGCAAACTACAATGAGCAGTTCTTC. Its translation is CASSESLAANYNEQFF.

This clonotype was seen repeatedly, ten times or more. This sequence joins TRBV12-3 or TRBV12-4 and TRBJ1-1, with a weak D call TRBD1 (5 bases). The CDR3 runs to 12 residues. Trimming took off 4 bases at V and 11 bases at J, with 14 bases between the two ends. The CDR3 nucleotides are TGTGCCAGCAGTTCAGGGTCAGGGCCGGCTTTCTTT. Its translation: CASSSGSGPAFF.

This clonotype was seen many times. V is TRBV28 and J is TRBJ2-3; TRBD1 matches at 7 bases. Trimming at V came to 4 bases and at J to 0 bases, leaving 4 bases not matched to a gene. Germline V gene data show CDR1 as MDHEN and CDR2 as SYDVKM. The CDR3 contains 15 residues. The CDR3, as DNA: TGTGCCAGCAGTTCGGGACAGACTAGCACAGATACGCAGTATTTT. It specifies CASSSGQTSTDTQYF.

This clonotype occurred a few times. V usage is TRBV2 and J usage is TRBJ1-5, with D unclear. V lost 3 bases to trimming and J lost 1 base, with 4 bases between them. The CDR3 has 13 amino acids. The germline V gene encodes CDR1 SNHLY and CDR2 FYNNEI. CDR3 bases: TGTGCCAGCAGTGAGGAGAGCAATCAGCCCCAGCATTTT. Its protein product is CASSEESNQPQHF.

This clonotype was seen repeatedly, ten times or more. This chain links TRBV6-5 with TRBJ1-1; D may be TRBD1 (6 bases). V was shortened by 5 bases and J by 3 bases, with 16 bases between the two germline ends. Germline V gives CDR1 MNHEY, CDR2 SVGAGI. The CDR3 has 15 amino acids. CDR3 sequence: CASSPMDSGYTEAFF. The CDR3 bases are TGTGCCAGCAGTCCCATGGACAGTGGGTACACTGAAGCTTTCTTT.

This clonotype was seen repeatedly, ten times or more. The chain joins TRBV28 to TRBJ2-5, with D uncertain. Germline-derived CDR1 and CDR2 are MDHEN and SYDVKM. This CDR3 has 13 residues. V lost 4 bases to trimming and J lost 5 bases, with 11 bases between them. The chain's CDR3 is CASSYAGWETQYF. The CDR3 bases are TGTGCCAGCAGTTATGCCGGGTGGGAGACCCAGTACTTC. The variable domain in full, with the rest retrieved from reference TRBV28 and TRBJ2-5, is DVKVTQSSRYLVKRTGEKVFLECVQDMDHENMFWYRQDPGLGLRLIYFSYDVKMKEKGDIPEGYSVSREKKERFSLILESASTNQTSMYLCASSYAGWETQYFGPGTRLLVL.

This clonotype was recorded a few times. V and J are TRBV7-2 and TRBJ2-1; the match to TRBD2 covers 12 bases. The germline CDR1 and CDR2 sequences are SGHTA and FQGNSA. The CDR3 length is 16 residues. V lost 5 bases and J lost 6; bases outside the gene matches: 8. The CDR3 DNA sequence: TGTGCCAGCAGCAGCTTAGCACTAGCGGGAGGCAATGAGCAGTTCTTC. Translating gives CASSSLALAGGNEQFF.

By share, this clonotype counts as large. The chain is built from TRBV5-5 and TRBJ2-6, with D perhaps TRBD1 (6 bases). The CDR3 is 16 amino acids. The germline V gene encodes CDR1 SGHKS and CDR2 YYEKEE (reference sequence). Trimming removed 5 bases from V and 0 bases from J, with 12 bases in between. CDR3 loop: CASSWTASSGANVLTF. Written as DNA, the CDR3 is TGTGCCAGCAGTTGGACAGCGAGCTCTGGGGCCAACGTCCTGACTTTC.

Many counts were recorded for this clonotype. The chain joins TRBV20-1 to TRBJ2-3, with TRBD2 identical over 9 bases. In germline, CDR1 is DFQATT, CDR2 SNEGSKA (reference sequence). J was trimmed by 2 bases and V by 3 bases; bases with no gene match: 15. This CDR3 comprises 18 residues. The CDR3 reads CSASPGLAETGFTDTQYF. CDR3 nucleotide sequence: TGCAGTGCTAGTCCGGGACTAGCAGAAACCGGCTTCACAGATACGCAGTATTTT.

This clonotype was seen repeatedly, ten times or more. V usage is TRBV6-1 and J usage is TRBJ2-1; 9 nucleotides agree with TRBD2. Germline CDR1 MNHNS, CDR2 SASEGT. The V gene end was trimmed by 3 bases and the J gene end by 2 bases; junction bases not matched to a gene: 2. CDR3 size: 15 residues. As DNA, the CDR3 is TGTGCCAGCAGTGACTCTAGCGGGGCCTACAATGAGCAGTTCTTC. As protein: CASSDSSGAYNEQFF.

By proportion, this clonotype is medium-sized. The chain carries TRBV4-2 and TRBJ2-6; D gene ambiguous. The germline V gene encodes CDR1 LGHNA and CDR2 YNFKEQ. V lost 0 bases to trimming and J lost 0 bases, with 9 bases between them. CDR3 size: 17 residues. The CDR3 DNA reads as TGTGCCAGCAGCCAAGAAGGACCGTTCTCTGGGGCCAACGTCCTGACTTTC. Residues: CASSQEGPFSGANVLTF.

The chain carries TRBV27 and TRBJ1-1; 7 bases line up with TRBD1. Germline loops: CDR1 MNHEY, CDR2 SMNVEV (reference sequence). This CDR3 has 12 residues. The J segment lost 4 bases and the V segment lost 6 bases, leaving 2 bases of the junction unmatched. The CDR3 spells CASRRGLTEAFF. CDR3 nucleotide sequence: TGTGCCAGCAGAAGGGGGCTCACTGAAGCTTTCTTT.

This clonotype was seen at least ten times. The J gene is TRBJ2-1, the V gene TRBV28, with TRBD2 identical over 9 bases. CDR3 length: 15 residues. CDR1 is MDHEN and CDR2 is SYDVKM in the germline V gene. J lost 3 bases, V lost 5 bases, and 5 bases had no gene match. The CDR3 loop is CASSPSGVDYNEQFF. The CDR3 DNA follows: TGTGCCAGCAGTCCTAGCGGGGTTGACTACAATGAGCAGTTCTTC.

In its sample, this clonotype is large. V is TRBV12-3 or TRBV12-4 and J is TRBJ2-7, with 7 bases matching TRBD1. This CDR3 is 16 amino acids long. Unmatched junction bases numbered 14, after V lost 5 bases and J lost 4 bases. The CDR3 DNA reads TGTGCCAGCAGTCTGACCGGGACAGAGATTTTTTACGAGCAGTACTTC. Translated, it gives CASSLTGTEIFYEQYF.

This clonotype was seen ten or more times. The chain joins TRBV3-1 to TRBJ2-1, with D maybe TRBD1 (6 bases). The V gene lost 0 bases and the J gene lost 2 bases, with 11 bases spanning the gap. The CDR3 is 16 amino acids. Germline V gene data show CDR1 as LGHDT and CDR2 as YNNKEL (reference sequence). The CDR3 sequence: CASSQDLWDTYNEQFF. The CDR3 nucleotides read TGTGCCAGCAGCCAAGATTTGTGGGACACCTACAATGAGCAGTTCTTC.

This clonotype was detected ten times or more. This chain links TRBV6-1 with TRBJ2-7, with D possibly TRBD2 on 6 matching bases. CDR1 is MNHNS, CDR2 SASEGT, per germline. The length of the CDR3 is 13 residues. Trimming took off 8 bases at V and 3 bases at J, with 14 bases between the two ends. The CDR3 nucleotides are TGTGCCAGCTCTGGCGGGGACTTCTACGAGCAGTACTTC. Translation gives CASSGGDFYEQYF.

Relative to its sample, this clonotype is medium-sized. The CDR3 region is CASSLPGVRNQPQHF. CDR3 DNA sequence: TGTGCCAGCAGTTTACCCGGGGTCAGGAATCAGCCCCAGCATTTT. This sequence joins TRBV28 and TRBJ1-5, with unresolved D. Per germline, CDR1 MDHEN and CDR2 SYDVKM. The CDR3 consists of 15 residues. V was trimmed by 2 bases and J by 4 bases, leaving 12 bases between them.

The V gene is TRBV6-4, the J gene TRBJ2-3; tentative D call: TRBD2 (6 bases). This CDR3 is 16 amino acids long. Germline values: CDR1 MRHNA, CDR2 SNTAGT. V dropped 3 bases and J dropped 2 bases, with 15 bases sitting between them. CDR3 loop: CASSETAGSSTDTQYF. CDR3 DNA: TGTGCCAGCAGTGAAACGGCGGGGAGTTCCACAGATACGCAGTATTTT.

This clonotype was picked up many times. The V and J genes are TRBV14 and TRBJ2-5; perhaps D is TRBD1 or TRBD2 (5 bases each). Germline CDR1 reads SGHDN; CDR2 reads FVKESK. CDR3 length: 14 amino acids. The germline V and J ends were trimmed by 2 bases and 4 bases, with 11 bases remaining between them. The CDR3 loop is CASSQYRDGETQYF. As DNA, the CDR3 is TGTGCCAGCAGCCAATATCGGGACGGAGAGACCCAGTACTTC.

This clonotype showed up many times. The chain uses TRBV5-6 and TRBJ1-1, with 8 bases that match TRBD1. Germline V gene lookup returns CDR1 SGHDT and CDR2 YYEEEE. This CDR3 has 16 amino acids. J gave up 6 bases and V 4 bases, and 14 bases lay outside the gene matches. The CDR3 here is CASSLDRVGRFSEAFF. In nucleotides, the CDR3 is TGTGCCAGCAGCCTGGACAGGGTCGGTCGATTTTCTGAAGCTTTCTTT.

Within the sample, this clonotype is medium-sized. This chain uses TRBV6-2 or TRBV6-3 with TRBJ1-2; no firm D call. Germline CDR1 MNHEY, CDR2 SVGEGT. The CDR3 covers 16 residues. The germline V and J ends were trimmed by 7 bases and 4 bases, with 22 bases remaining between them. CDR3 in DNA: TGTGCCAGCACTCCGGGGTGGCAGAAGGATGTCTATGGCTACACCTTC. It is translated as CASTPGWQKDVYGYTF.

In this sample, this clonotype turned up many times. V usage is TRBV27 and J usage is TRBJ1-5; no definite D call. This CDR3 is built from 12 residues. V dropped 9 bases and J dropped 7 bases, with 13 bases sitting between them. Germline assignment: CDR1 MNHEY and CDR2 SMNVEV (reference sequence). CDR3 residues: CASQKVGQPQHF. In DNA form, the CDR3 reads TGTGCCAGTCAAAAGGTTGGACAGCCCCAGCATTTT.

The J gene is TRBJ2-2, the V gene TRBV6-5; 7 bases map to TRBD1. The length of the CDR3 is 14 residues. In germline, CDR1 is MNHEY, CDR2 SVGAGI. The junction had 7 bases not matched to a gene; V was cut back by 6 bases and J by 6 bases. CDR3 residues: CASSPSQGAGELFF. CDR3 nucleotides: TGTGCCAGCAGCCCCTCGCAGGGGGCCGGGGAGCTGTTTTTT.

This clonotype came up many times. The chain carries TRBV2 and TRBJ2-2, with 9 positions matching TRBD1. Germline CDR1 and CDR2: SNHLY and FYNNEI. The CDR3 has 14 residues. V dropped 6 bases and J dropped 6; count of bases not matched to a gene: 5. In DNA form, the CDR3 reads TGTGCCAGCAGCCGGGACAGGGATCCCGGGGAGCTGTTTTTT. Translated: CASSRDRDPGELFF.

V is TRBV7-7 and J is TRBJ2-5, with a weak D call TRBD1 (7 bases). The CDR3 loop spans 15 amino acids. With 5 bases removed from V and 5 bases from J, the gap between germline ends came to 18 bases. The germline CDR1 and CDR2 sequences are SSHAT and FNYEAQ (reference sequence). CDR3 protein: CASSTSTGAGETQYF. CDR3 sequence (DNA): TGTGCCAGCAGCACCTCTACAGGGGCGGGGGAGACCCAGTACTTC.

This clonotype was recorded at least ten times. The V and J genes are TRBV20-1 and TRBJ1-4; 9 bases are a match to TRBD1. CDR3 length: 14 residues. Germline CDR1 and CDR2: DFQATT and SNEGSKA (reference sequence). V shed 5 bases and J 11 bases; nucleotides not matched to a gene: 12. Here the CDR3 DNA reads TGCAGTGCTCCTTCTCCGGGACAGGGTGATAAACTGTTTTTT. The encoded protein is CSAPSPGQGDKLFF.

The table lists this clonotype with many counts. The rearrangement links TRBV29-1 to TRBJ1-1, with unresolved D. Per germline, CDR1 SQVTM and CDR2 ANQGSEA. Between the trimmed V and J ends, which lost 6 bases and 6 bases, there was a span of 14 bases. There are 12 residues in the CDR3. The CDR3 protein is CSVTENGAEAFF. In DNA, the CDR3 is TGCAGCGTCACAGAAAACGGGGCTGAAGCTTTCTTT.

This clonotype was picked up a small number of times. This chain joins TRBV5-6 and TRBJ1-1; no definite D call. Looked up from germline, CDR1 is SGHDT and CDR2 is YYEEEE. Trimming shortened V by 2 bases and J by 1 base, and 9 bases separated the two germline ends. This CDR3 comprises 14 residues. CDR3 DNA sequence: TGTGCCAGCAGCTTACCCCAGCAGAACACTGAAGCTTTCTTT. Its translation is CASSLPQQNTEAFF.